This entry lists 15 T cell receptor beta chains sequenced from one sample in a study of cytomegalovirus exposure and HLA in healthy donors (dated 2017 in TCRdb). The library was prepared using the immunoSEQ multiplex PCR assay. TCRdb mirrors the immuneACCESS table, restricted to in-frame sequences. Some clones are absent from its copies; in checked studies, under half trace to an unresolved V gene, and the reason for the others is unknown. Within this sample are about 110,000 clones, with approximately 85% of them counted one time only. The top ten constitute 3% to 3.5% of the sample. What was sequenced was PBMCs. These receptors came from a woman aged 18-29 years in good health and CMV-seronegative.

V is TRBV19 and J is TRBJ1-1; 7 bases line up with TRBD1. This CDR3 is 11 amino acids long. Trimming removed 6 bases from V and 11 bases from J; junction bases left unmatched: 6. Germline values: CDR1 LNHDA, CDR2 SQIVND (reference sequence). The CDR3 coding sequence is TGTGCCAGTAGCGACAGGGTAGCGGCTTTCTTT. Translated, it gives CASSDRVAAFF.

The chain combines TRBV5-6 with TRBJ1-2; 7 bases match TRBD1. Germline V gene sequence: CDR1 SGHDT, CDR2 YYEEEE. The CDR3 has 13 amino acids. V lost 2 bases, J lost 5 bases, and 3 bases stayed unmatched. Here the CDR3 reads CASSFGTEYGYTF. CDR3 in DNA: TGTGCCAGCAGCTTCGGGACAGAGTATGGCTACACCTTC.

The chain carries TRBV7-8 and TRBJ1-2; 8 bases align to TRBD1. CDR1 and CDR2 from the germline V gene are SGHVS and FQNEAQ. The CDR3 is 14 residues long. V was pared by 1 base and J by 2 bases, with 0 bases of the junction left unmatched. This chain's CDR3 is CASSLGTGNYGYTF. CDR3 nucleotide sequence: TGTGCCAGCAGCTTAGGGACAGGGAACTATGGCTACACCTTC.

The chain joins TRBV28 to TRBJ1-5; D not certain. This CDR3 is 17 amino acids long. Trimming took 7 bases from V and 6 from J, leaving 25 bases between them. In germline, CDR1 is MDHEN, CDR2 SYDVKM. CDR3 sequence: CASTFTEIRAGFQPQHF. The CDR3 DNA sequence: TGTGCCAGCACCTTCACCGAAATCCGGGCGGGTTTTCAGCCCCAGCATTTT.

The genes are TRBV14 and TRBJ2-5; possibly TRBD2 for D (6 bases). V was trimmed by 1 base and J by 4 bases, leaving 13 bases between them. CDR3 length: 15 amino acids. Germline V gene lookup returns CDR1 SGHDN and CDR2 FVKESK. This CDR3 reads CASSQAEGFGETQYF. CDR3 sequence (DNA): TGTGCCAGCAGCCAAGCGGAGGGGTTCGGAGAGACCCAGTACTTC.

The gene calls are TRBV7-2 and TRBJ2-2; TRBD1 matches 7 bases. Germline CDR1 reads SGHTA; CDR2 reads FQGNSA. Germline trimming cut 5 bases from V and 7 bases from J; bases unmatched to any gene: 4. The CDR3 consists of 13 residues. The CDR3 loop is CASSLTGVGELFF. In nucleotides, the CDR3 is TGTGCCAGCAGCCTAACAGGGGTCGGGGAGCTGTTTTTT.

This chain joins TRBV9 and TRBJ2-7; 9 nucleotides agree with TRBD2. V shed 0 bases and J 2 bases; nucleotides not matched to a gene: 3. This CDR3 comprises 15 residues. Germline lookup yields CDR1 SGDLS and CDR2 YYNGEE. CDR3 sequence: CASSVGGGGAYEQYF. For the CDR3, the DNA is TGTGCCAGCAGCGTAGGTGGCGGGGGGGCCTACGAGCAGTACTTC.

The genes are TRBV2 and TRBJ2-7; a possible D gene is TRBD1 (5 bases). Germline V CDR1 and CDR2: SNHLY, FYNNEI. The CDR3 is 13 amino acids. V was clipped by 7 bases and J by 2 bases, with 12 bases between them. The CDR3 sequence: CASISVGPYEQYF. DNA of the CDR3: TGTGCCAGCATCTCCGTGGGGCCCTACGAGCAGTACTTC.

The rearrangement joins TRBV5-1 to TRBJ1-6; TRBD1 agrees at 8 bases. The CDR3 totals 14 residues. V lost 4 bases, J lost 10 bases, and 7 bases stayed unmatched. CDR1 and CDR2 from the germline V gene are SGHRS and YFSETQ. This CDR3 reads CASSTGQGNSPLHF. The CDR3 region has the DNA TGCGCCAGCAGCACCGGACAGGGCAACTCACCCCTCCACTTT. Full variable domain (rest looked up from reference TRBV5-1 and TRBJ1-6): KAGVTQTPRYLIKTRGQQVTLSCSPISGHRSVSWYQQTPGQGLQFLFEYFSETQRNKGNFPGRFSGRQFSNSRSEMNVSTLELGDSALYLCASSTGQGNSPLHFGNGTRLTVT.

The V gene is TRBV4-1, the J gene TRBJ1-3; TRBD1 agrees at 7 bases. This CDR3 comprises 17 residues. Per the germline V gene, CDR1 is MGHRA and CDR2 is YSYEKL. V was pared by 6 bases and J by 1 base, with 12 bases of the junction left unmatched. The CDR3: CASSSTVTGYSGNTIYF. CDR3 in DNA: TGCGCCAGCAGTTCCACGGTGACAGGGTATTCTGGAAACACCATATATTTT.

As regards this clone: A read error is likely, as this CDR3 ends without the conserved phenylalanine or tryptophan. The DNA is left out, because the CDR3 cannot be placed on it with certainty; the CDR3 is given as TCRdb lists it. J is TRBJ1-1 and V is TRBV21-1; no check of the table's D call, TRBD1, against the DNA was made. TRBV21-1 is noted as a pseudogene. The CDR3 is 10 residues long, ends included. CDR3 sequence: CASSIWTGRA.

The CDR3 sequence: CASSQGDTEAFF. The CDR3 DNA reads as TGTGCCAGCAGTCAGGGGGACACTGAAGCTTTCTTT. The chain uses TRBV9 and TRBJ1-1, with 7 bases identical to TRBD1. V shed 5 bases and J 3 bases; nucleotides not matched to a gene: 1. The CDR3 has 12 residues. The germline gives CDR1 SGDLS, CDR2 YYNGEE.

This clone was recorded a few times. The rearrangement uses TRBV11-2 and TRBJ1-4; D gene uncertain. Germline V gene data show CDR1 as SGHAT and CDR2 as FQNNGV. V was clipped by 0 bases and J by 8 bases, with 4 bases between them. This CDR3 is 12 amino acids long. The CDR3 DNA sequence: TGTGCCAGCAGCTTAGACCGGGAAAAACTGTTTTTT. Its protein product is CASSLDREKLFF.

The chain is built from TRBV2 and TRBJ1-4; TRBD1 matches 12 bases. The germline CDR1 and CDR2 sequences are SNHLY and FYNNEI. Losses at the gene ends were 6 bases for V and 6 bases for J; bases not matched to a gene: 14. The length of the CDR3 is 18 residues. CDR3 sequence reads: CASSSTGTGGSRDEKLFF. CDR3 DNA: TGTGCCAGCAGCAGCACCGGGACAGGGGGCTCCCGGGATGAAAAACTGTTTTTT.

The chain recombines TRBV27 with TRBJ2-2, with 12 nucleotides matching TRBD2. Germline CDR1 and CDR2: MNHEY and SMNVEV (reference sequence). The CDR3 sequence is 18 residues long. Trimming at V came to 6 bases and at J to 5 bases, leaving 13 bases not matched to a gene. The CDR3 region is CASSRDPLAGGPTGELFF. The DNA for the CDR3 is TGTGCCAGCAGCCGCGACCCTCTAGCGGGGGGGCCGACCGGGGAGCTGTTTTTT.